This record covers a single T cell receptor beta chain. At least ten counts were recorded for this clonotype. Its antigen is still unknown. No base quality values were provided; no much bigger clone lies one nucleotide off. In the ophthalmopathy patients, disease was moderately to severely active, with a Clinical Activity Score of 3 or more, a NOSPECS grade of 4 or more, and a duration of less than 3 months. The study excluded patients with uncontrolled infections, other autoimmune diseases, pregnancy or lactation. Diagnoses were established on the basis of clinical symptoms, serum thyroxine and TRAb, thyroid ultrasound, and orbital computed tomography. PBMCs were isolated from 10 ml of fresh peripheral blood by Ficoll-Paque density gradient centrifugation. Total RNA was extracted using Trizol reagent, and RNA quality was assessed on an Agilent 2100 Bioanalyzer. TCR beta CDR3 regions were amplified from RNA transcripts. The TCR CDR3 was subjected to a first round of RT-PCR using the HTBI primer set and the Qiagen OneStep RT-PCR kit. Libraries were constructed in a second round of multiplex PCR, after which size selection and purification were performed. The libraries were sequenced on an Illumina HiSeq2000 using paired-end 100 bp reads. In the paper's pipeline: SOAPnuke was used to process the raw data, throwing out any read that contained adapters or uncalled bases, had a mean Phred below 15, or lacked an exact constant-primer or identifier match. High-quality paired reads were merged with COPE v1.2.5, and unique nucleotide sequences were defined as clonotypes. Clonotypes were aligned to IMGT TRBV, TRBD and TRBJ reference segments using MiTCR v1.1. Only V-J combinations with frequency above 0.0001, covering about 99% of repertoires, were analysed. A TCS score was defined as the ratio of F50 (clonal expansion) to E x V (chaos), with BLOSUM62-based TCRdist applied between CDR3 peptides within each V-J. Welch's t-statistics and random forest reduced 514 V-J features to 13, which were used in a naive Bayes classifier (R e1071). TCRdb reworked the public reads: Q25 trimming with fastp, MiXCR clone assembly, productive beta chains retained. Each entry is one CDR3 protein sequence, shown with its most common DNA and genes. The V and J calls, along with clone size, are taken from TCRdb and not from the paper's own processing. In all, the sample holds over 300,000 distinct CDR3 sequences, and roughly an eighth of those were seen once. The top ten constitute 34% of the sample.

Measured from the cysteine to the phenylalanine, the CDR3 is 17 residues long. The retained sequence is limited to the CDR3, 51 bases, with the frame set at the first base. Looking up the germline V gene yields CDR1 SGHVS and CDR2 FQNEAQ. Trimming takes 3 bases from V and 0 bases from J, and the germline ends sit 15 bases apart. These data belong to a study of T cells in Graves' hyperthyroidism and ophthalmopathy (dated by TCRdb to the late 2010s). Looking at the study overall: Peripheral blood samples were taken at the time of initial diagnosis, prior to any treatment. Thyroid tissue and blood T-cell repertoires from more than five Graves' hyperthyroidism patients were also compared in the study. To identify TCR V-J signatures that set the groups apart, the researchers used a discovery cohort of about a hundred patients, made up of 43 with Graves' ophthalmopathy and 55 to 65 with stable Graves' hyperthyroidism. Prospective prediction of ophthalmopathy was tested in an independent validation cohort of 18 to 20 hyperthyroidism patients and 15 to 17 patients who later progressed to ophthalmopathy. The 95 to 100 discovery patients were divided at random into training and test sets in a 7:3 ratio. After blood sampling, hyperthyroidism patients were treated with methimazole at a starting dose of 30 mg daily, and ophthalmopathy patients were treated with high-dose intravenous methylprednisolone. The paper describes TCR Vbeta CDR3 sequencing of around 140 peripheral blood samples, made up of roughly 45 ophthalmopathy patients, approximately 73 hyperthyroidism patients and some 17 progressor patients.

Broader findings and caveats from the paper: Most expanded thyroid clonotypes (frequency above 0.001) were also detected in blood, suggesting blood repertoires may reflect thyroid immune responses. In validation, the model predicted progression to ophthalmopathy with around 71% sensitivity and over 72% specificity, a median of around 6.6 months before onset. A model built on a 13 V-J signature distinguished ophthalmopathy from stable hyperthyroidism, reaching 85% to 90% sensitivity and approximately 83% specificity in cross-validation and 80%/75% in testing. Sample size was not statistically predetermined, and blinding of investigators to group allocation was not performed.

Sequenced: blood. The chain is encoded by TRBV7-8 joined to TRBJ1-5, with the D gene not clear enough to name. The sequence came from a woman aged 40 to 50 with Graves' ophthalmopathy. The CDR3: CASSFTKGGNSNQPQHF. The DNA sequence is given as TGTGCCAGCAGCTTTACCAAGGGAGGGAATAGCAATCAGCCCCAGCATTTT.